This T cell receptor beta chain was documented in a study of control samples from healthy donors and cancer patients. This table comes from immunoSEQ multiplex PCR, and its TCRdb copy is limited to in-frame clones, with some not included. This table holds 150,000 to 200,000 clones, 90% to 95% found once. The sample was blood. The source of this sequence is a man aged 25 to 40 in good health.

The CDR3 reads CASSLRGGGFNYGYTF. Here the CDR3 DNA reads TGTGCCAGCAGTCTCCGAGGGGGGGGATTTAACTATGGCTACACCTTC. The chain carries TRBV3-1 (or the pseudogene TRBV3-2) and TRBJ1-2; a possible D gene is TRBD1 (6 bases). V lost 6 bases and J lost 1, with 18 bases in between. The CDR3 is made up of 16 amino acids. Per germline, CDR1 LGHDT and CDR2 YNNKEL (reference sequence).